This TCR beta chain comes out of a study of CD8 T cells in Susac syndrome. Random hexamers primed reverse transcription of roughly 0.45 to 1 ug RNA. TCRdb re-analysed the immunoSEQ multiplex PCR reads in MiXCR, keeping a single row per CDR3 protein. The sample contains over 100,000 distinct CDR3 sequences, around nine tenths of which appear only once. There are a few counts of this clonotype. The sample comprised CD4+ T cells from PBMCs. This TCR derives from a human donor in good health.

CDR3 nucleotides: TGTGCCTGGAGTCTGAGCAGGACCTCTGGAAACACCATATATTTT. Translation gives CAWSLSRTSGNTIYF. V is TRBV30 and J is TRBJ1-3; D gene ambiguous. Deletions cut 2 bases from V and 0 bases from J, with 11 bases between. The CDR3 loop spans 15 amino acids. The V gene's germline CDR1 is GTSNPN and CDR2 SVGIG (reference sequence).